This note documents a single T cell receptor beta chain sequence. What it recognizes is unknown. One entry per CDR3 protein results from TCRdb running MiXCR on the RACE reads. Of some 97,000 distinct CDR3 sequences listed, about 28% are singletons. This CDR3 region has 17 residues. The ends lost 4 bases at V and 6 bases at J; junction bases unmatched: 8. Germline CDR1 SGHRS, CDR2 YFSETQ. The data are from a study of human T cells and chemical hapten exposure. Study summary: Patch tests containing 0.01% DPC, applied to the upper back, were read at 6 days.

Time point reported: patch test 3, about 24 weeks after DPC sensitization. Treatment here: therapeutic diphenylcyclopropenone sensitization with weekly scalp DPC. Study outcomes and limitations: Compared with pre-sensitization or healthy control sets, expanded TCRs clustered more. There was no change with DPC sensitization in TCRs above 1 in 1000 frequency.

The TCR was taken from a man aged 40-50 years with alopecia areata. Some clones in this sample may be carry-over from other donors' samples. The input for sequencing was whole blood, taken in connection with sensitization to the hapten diphenylcyclopropenone (DPC). The gene calls are TRBV5-1 and TRBJ2-1, with 15 bases lining up with TRBD2. As DNA, the CDR3 is TGCGCCAGCAGCGCCCCGGGACTAGCGGGAGGTTTCAATGAGCAGTTCTTC. It encodes CASSAPGLAGGFNEQFF.